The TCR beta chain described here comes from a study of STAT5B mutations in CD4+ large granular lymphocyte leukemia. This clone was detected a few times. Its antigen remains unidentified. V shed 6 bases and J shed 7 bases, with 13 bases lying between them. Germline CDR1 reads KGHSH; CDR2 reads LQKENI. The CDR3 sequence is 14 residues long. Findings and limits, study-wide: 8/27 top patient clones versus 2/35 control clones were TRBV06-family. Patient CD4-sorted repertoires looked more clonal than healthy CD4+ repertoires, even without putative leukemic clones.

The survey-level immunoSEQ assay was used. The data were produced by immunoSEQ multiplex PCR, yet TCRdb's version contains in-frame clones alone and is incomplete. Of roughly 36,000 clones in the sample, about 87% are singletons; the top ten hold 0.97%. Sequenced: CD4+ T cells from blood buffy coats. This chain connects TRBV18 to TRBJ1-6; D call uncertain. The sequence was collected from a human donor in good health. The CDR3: CASSPLRRNSPLHF. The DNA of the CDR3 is TGTGCCAGCTCCCCCTTGAGGCGCAATTCACCCCTCCACTTT.